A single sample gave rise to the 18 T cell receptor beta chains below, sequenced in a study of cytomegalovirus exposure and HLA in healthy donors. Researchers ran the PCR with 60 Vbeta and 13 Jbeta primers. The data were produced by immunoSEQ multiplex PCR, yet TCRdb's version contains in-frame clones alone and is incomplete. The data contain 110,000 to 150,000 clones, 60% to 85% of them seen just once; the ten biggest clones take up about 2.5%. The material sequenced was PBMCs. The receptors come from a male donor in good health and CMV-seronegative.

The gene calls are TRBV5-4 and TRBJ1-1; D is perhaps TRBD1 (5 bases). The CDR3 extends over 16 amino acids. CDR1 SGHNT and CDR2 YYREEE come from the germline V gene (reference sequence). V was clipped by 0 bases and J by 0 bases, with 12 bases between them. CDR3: CASSLADRIMNTEAFF. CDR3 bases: TGTGCCAGCAGCTTGGCCGACAGAATAATGAACACTGAAGCTTTCTTT. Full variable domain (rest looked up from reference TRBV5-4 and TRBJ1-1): ETGVTQSPTHLIKTRGQQVTLRCSSQSGHNTVSWYQQALGQGPQFIFQYYREEENGRGNFPPRFSGLQFPNYSSELNVNALELDDSALYLCASSLADRIMNTEAFFGQGTRLTVV.

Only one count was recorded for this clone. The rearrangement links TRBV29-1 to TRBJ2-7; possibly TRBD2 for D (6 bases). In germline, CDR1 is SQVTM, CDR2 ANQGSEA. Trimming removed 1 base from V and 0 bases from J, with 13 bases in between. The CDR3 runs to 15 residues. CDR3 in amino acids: CSVEGGRGNSYEQYF. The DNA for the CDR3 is TGCAGCGTTGAAGGGGGACGGGGGAACTCCTACGAGCAGTACTTC.

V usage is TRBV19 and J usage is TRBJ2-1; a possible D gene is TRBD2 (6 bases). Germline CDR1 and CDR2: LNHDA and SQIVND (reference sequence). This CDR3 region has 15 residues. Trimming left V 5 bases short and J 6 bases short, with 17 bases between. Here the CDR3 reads CASSPRLLGGNEQFF. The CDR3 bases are TGTGCCAGTAGTCCCCGCCTTCTGGGAGGCAATGAGCAGTTCTTC. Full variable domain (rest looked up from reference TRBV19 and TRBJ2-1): DGGITQSPKYLFRKEGQNVTLSCEQNLNHDAMYWYRQDPGQGLRLIYYSQIVNDFQKGDIAEGYSVSREKKESFPLTVTSAQKNPTAFYLCASSPRLLGGNEQFFGPGTRLTVL.

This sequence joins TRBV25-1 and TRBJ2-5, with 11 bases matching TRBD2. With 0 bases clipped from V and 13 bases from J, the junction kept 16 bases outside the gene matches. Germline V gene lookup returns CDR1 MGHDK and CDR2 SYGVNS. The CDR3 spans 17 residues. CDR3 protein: CASSEYWLAGGLGSLYF. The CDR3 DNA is TGTGCCAGCAGTGAATATTGGCTAGCGGGAGGACTGGGGTCTCTGTACTTC.

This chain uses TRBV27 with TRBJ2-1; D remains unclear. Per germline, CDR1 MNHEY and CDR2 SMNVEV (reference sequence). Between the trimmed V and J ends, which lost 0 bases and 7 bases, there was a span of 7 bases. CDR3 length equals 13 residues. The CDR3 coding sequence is TGTGCCAGCAGTTTATCCCGGAGAAATGAGCAGTTCTTC. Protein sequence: CASSLSRRNEQFF.

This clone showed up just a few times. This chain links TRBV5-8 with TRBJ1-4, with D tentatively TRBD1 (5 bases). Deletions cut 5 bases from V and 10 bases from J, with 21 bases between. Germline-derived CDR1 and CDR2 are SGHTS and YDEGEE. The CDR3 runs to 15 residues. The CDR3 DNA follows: TGTGCCAGCAGTACCGACGGAGACAGTACCGTAAAACTGTTTTTT. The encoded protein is CASSTDGDSTVKLFF.

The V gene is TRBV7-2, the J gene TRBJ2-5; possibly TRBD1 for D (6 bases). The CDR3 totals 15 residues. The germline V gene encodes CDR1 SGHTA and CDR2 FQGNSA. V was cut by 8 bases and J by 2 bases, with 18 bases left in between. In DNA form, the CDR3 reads TGTGCCAGCGGCGGTGGGGGCGGGCCTCAAGAGACCCAGTACTTC. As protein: CASGGGGGPQETQYF. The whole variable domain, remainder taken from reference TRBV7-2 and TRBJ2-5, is GAGVSQSPSNKVTEKGKDVELRCDPISGHTALYWYRQSLGQGLEFLIYFQGNSAPDKSGLPSDRFSAERTGGSVSTLTIQRTQQEDSAVYLCASGGGGGPQETQYFGPGTRLLVL.

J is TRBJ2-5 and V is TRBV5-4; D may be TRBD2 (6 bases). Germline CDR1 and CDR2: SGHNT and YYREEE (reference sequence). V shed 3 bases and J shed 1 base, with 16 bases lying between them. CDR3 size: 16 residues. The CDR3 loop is CASSSNLAGLQETQYF. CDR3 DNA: TGTGCCAGCAGCTCAAATTTGGCGGGGCTCCAAGAGACCCAGTACTTC.

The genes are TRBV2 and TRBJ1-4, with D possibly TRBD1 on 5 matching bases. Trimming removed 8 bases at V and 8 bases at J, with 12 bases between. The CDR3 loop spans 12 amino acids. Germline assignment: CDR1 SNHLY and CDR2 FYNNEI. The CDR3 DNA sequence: TGTGCCAGCGGGGGAGGGGTGGAAAAACTGTTTTTT. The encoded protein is CASGGGVEKLFF.

CDR3 sequence (DNA): TGTGCCACCGGACAGCCTGATGAAAAACTGTTTTTT. Translating gives CATGQPDEKLFF. The chain employs TRBV10-3 and TRBJ1-4; a possible D gene is TRBD1 (6 bases). There are 12 residues in the CDR3. CDR1 and CDR2 from the germline V gene are ENHRY and SYGVKD. Trimming removed 10 bases from V and 6 bases from J, with 12 bases in between.

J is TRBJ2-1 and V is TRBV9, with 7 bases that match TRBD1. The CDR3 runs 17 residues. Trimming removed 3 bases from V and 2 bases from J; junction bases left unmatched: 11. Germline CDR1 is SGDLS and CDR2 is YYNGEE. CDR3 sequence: CASSASRDRPTYNEQFF. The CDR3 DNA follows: TGTGCCAGCAGCGCCTCCAGGGACAGACCGACCTACAATGAGCAGTTCTTC.

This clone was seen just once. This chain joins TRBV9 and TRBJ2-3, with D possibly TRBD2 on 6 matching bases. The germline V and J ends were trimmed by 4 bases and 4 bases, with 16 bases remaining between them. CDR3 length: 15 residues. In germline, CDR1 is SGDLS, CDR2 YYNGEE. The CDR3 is CASSPLPAGSDTQYF. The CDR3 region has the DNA TGTGCCAGCAGCCCATTGCCCGCGGGATCAGATACGCAGTATTTT.

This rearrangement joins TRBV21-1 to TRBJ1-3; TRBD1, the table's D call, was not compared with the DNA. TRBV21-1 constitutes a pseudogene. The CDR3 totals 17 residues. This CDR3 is CASSKEIEQGTGNTIYF. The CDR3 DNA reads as TGTGCCAGCAGCAAAGAGATAGAACAGGGTACTGGAAACACCATATATTTT.

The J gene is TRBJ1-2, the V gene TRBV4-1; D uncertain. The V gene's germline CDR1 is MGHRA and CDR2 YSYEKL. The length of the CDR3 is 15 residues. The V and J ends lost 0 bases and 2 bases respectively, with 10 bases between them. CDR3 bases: TGCGCCAGCAGCCAAGATGGCAGGCCCAACTATGGCTACACCTTC. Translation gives CASSQDGRPNYGYTF.

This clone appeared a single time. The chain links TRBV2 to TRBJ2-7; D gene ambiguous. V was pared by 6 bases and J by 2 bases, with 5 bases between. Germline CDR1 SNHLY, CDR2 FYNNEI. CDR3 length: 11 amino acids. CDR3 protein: CASSPAYEQYF. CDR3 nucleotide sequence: TGTGCCAGCAGCCCAGCCTACGAGCAGTACTTC.

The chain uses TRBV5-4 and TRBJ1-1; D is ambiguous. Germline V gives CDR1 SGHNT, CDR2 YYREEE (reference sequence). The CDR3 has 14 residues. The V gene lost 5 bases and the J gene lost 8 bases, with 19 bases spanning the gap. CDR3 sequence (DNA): TGTGCCAGCAGTCCTAGTCTCGGAGCGGACGAAGCTTTCTTT. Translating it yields CASSPSLGADEAFF.

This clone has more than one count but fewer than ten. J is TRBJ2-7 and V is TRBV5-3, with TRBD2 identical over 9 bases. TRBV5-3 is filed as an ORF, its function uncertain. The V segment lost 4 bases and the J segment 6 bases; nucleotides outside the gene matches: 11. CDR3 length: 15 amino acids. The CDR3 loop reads CARSLCSAGGVEQYF. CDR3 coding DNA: TGTGCCAGAAGCCTCTGTTCAGCGGGAGGTGTCGAGCAGTACTTC.

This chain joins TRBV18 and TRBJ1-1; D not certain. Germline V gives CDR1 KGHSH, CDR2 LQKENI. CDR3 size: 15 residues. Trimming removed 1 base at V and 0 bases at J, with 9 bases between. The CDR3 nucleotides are TGTGCCAGCTCACCACGGTCAGACATGAACACTGAAGCTTTCTTT. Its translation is CASSPRSDMNTEAFF.